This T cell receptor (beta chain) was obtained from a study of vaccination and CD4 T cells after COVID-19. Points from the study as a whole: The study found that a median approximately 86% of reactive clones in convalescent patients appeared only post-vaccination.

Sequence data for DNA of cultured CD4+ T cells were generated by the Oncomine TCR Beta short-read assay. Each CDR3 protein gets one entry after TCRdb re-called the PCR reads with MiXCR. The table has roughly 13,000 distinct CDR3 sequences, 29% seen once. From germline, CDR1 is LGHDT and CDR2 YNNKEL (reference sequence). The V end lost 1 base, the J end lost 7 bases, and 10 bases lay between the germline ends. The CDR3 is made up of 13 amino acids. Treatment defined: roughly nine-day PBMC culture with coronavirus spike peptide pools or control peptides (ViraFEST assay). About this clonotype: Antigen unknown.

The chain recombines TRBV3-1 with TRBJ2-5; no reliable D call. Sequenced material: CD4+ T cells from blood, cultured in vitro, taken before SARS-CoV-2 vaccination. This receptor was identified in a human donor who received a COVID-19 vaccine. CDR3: CASSQVQGATQYF. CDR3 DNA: TGTGCCAGCAGCCAAGTCCAAGGAGCGACCCAGTACTTC.